These 11 T cell receptor beta chains share one sample of origin, sequenced in a study of blood T cell repertoires in COVID-19. Libraries were prepared by immunoSEQ multiplex PCR; TCRdb keeps only in-frame clonotypes and omits some of them. The sample lists about 320,000 clones; 88% were seen once. Specimen: PBMCs or T cells enriched from blood (not recorded which). The receptors were sampled from a man aged 30-40 years who had recovered from COVID-19.

This clone was detected only once. The chain joins TRBV5-1 to TRBJ2-2, with 9 bases that match TRBD2. The V segment lost 4 bases and the J segment 4 bases; nucleotides outside the gene matches: 8. This CDR3 region has 16 residues. In germline, CDR1 is SGHRS, CDR2 YFSETQ. CDR3 DNA sequence: TGCGCCAGCAGCCCGACTAGCGGAGAGGTCACCGGGGAGCTGTTTTTT. This codes for CASSPTSGEVTGELFF. Variable domain in full (rest from reference TRBV5-1 and TRBJ2-2): KAGVTQTPRYLIKTRGQQVTLSCSPISGHRSVSWYQQTPGQGLQFLFEYFSETQRNKGNFPGRFSGRQFSNSRSEMNVSTLELGDSALYLCASSPTSGEVTGELFFGEGSRLTVL.

This chain links TRBV6-5 with TRBJ2-7, with D hard to call. The V end lost 6 bases, the J end lost 0 bases, and 15 bases lay between the germline ends. The V gene's germline CDR1 is MNHEY and CDR2 SVGAGI. This CDR3 has 15 residues. The CDR3 is CASSPDRPSSYEQYF. Here the CDR3 DNA reads TGTGCCAGCAGCCCCGATCGTCCTAGCTCCTACGAGCAGTACTTC.

This rearrangement joins TRBV9 to TRBJ2-3, with 8 positions matching TRBD2. The J segment lost 4 bases and the V segment lost 3 bases, leaving 7 bases of the junction unmatched. The CDR3 has 15 amino acids. Germline V lookup: CDR1 SGDLS, CDR2 YYNGEE. CDR3 bases: TGTGCCAGCAGCGCCCGCGGGGGGCCAGCAGATACGCAGTATTTT. Its translation is CASSARGGPADTQYF.

The chain links TRBV5-6 to TRBJ1-5; a weak D match, TRBD1 (5 bases). Trimming left V 0 bases short and J 0 bases short, with 10 bases between. This CDR3 spans 16 amino acids. CDR1 and CDR2 (germline): SGHDT, YYEEEE. DNA for the CDR3: TGTGCCAGCAGCTTGGGGGGCGGTTTTAGCAATCAGCCCCAGCATTTT. Translation gives CASSLGGGFSNQPQHF.

The genes are TRBV24-1 and TRBJ2-7, with D perhaps matching TRBD1 (6 bases). Trimming removed 7 bases from V and 0 bases from J, with 9 bases in between. The CDR3 length is 13 residues. Looked up from germline, CDR1 is KGHDR and CDR2 is SFDVKD. The CDR3 region has the DNA TGTGCCACCAGCGGGACACCCTCCTACGAGCAGTACTTC. Its protein is CATSGTPSYEQYF.

The V call is TRBV4-1, the J call TRBJ1-5; maybe TRBD1 (5 bases). Per germline, CDR1 MGHRA and CDR2 YSYEKL. This CDR3 has 19 residues. Deletions cut 1 base from V and 3 bases from J, with 22 bases between. This CDR3 is CASSQVGPGGGVNNQPQHF. The CDR3 nucleotides are TGCGCCAGCAGCCAAGTCGGCCCTGGGGGGGGAGTAAACAATCAGCCCCAGCATTTT.

This clone was counted between two and nine times. This sequence joins TRBV19 and TRBJ1-2; 8 bases match TRBD1. Unmatched junction bases numbered 12, after V lost 4 bases and J lost 8 bases. The CDR3 has 15 amino acids. In germline, CDR1 is LNHDA, CDR2 SQIVND (reference sequence). CDR3 sequence: CASSSGQGGLRGYTF. DNA of the CDR3: TGTGCCAGTAGTAGCGGACAGGGAGGACTTCGGGGCTACACCTTC. The complete variable domain, with remaining parts taken from reference TRBV19 and TRBJ1-2, reads DGGITQSPKYLFRKEGQNVTLSCEQNLNHDAMYWYRQDPGQGLRLIYYSQIVNDFQKGDIAEGYSVSREKKESFPLTVTSAQKNPTAFYLCASSSGQGGLRGYTFGSGTRLTVV.

This chain connects TRBV6-5 to TRBJ2-1; D is unresolved. Germline values: CDR1 MNHEY, CDR2 SVGAGI. Trimming shortened V by 0 bases and J by 8 bases, and 11 bases separated the two germline ends. The CDR3 sequence is 14 residues long. CDR3 DNA: TGTGCCAGCAGTTACTCGAGATCCGAGTATGAGCAGTTCTTC. It specifies CASSYSRSEYEQFF.

The table lists this clone with a count of one. The chain uses TRBV28 and TRBJ2-1, with TRBD1 identical over 9 bases. V lost 6 bases, J lost 5 bases, and 8 bases stayed unmatched. The germline gives CDR1 MDHEN, CDR2 SYDVKM. The CDR3 loop spans 15 amino acids. CDR3 nucleotide sequence: TGTGCCAGCAGGGAGGGGACAGGGATTCACAATGAGCAGTTCTTC. It yields the protein CASREGTGIHNEQFF.

This sequence joins TRBV2 and TRBJ1-6; unclear D gene. V lost 7 bases and J 0 bases, leaving 16 bases between the germline ends. CDR1 SNHLY and CDR2 FYNNEI come from the germline V gene. The CDR3 spans 17 residues. The CDR3: CASIRIRGGSYNSPLHF. Written as DNA, the CDR3 is TGTGCCAGCATCCGGATTAGAGGAGGCTCCTATAATTCACCCCTCCACTTT.

The chain has TRBV3-1 (or the pseudogene TRBV3-2) and TRBJ1-3, with D unclear. Germline CDR1 is LGHDT and CDR2 is YNNKEL (reference sequence). The CDR3 runs to 18 residues. V was shortened by 4 bases and J by 0 bases, with 19 bases between the two germline ends. The DNA for the CDR3 is TGTGCCAGCAGCCGCTCGTACCCCAGATTCAGCTCTGGAAACACCATATATTTT. Translating it yields CASSRSYPRFSSGNTIYF.